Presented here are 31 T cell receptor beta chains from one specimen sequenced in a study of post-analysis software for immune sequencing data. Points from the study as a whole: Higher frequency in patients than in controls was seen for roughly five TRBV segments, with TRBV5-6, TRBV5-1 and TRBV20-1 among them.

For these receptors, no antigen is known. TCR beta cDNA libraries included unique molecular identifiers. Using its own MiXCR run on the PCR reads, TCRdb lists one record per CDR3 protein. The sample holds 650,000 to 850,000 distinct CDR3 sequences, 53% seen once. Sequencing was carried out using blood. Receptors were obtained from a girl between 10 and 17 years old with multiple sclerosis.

The CDR3 sequence is CASTPGQGARKLFF. The CDR3 DNA reads as TGTGCCAGCACTCCGGGACAGGGGGCGCGAAAACTGTTTTTT. The chain employs TRBV6-5 and TRBJ1-4; 12 bases map to TRBD1. The CDR3 contains 14 residues. Germline V lookup: CDR1 MNHEY, CDR2 SVGAGI. V shed 7 bases and J 10 bases; nucleotides not matched to a gene: 7.

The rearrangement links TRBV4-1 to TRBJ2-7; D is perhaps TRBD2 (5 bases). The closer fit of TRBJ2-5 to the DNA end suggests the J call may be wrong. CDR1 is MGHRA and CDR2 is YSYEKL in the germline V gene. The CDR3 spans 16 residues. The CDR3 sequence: CASSQEGIGIEETQYF. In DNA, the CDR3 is TGCGCCAGCAGCCAAGAAGGGATCGGGATTGAGGAGACCCAGTACTTC.

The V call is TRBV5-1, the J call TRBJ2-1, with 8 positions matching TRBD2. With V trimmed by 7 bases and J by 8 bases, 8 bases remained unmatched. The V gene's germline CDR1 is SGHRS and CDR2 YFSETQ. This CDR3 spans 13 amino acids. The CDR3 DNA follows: TGCGCCAGCCGCAACGCGGGGGGCCATGAGCAGTTCTTC. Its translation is CASRNAGGHEQFF.

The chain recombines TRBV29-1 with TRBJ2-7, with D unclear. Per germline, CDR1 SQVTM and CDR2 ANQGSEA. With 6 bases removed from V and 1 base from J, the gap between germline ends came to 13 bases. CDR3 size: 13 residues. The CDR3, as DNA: TGCAGCGTCGGTTGGACGGGTTCCTACGAGCAGTACTTC. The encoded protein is CSVGWTGSYEQYF.

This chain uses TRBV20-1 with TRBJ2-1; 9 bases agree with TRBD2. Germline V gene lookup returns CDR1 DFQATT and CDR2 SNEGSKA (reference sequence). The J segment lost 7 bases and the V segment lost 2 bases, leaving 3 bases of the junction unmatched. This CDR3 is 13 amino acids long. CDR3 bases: TGCAGTGCTAGAATAGCGGGGGTGAATGAGCAGTTCTTC. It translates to CSARIAGVNEQFF.

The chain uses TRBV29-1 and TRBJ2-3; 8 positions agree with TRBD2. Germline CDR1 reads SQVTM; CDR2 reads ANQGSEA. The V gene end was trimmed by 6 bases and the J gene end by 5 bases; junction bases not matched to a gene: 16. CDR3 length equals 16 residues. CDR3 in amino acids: CSVLHVSGGRGDTQYF. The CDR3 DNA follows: TGCAGCGTCCTCCACGTATCGGGGGGGCGGGGAGATACGCAGTATTTT.

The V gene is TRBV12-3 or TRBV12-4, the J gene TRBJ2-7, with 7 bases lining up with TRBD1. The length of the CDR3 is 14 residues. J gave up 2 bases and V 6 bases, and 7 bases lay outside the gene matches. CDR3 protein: CASSRHDRAYEQYF. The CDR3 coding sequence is TGTGCCAGCAGCCGACACGACAGGGCCTACGAGCAGTACTTC.

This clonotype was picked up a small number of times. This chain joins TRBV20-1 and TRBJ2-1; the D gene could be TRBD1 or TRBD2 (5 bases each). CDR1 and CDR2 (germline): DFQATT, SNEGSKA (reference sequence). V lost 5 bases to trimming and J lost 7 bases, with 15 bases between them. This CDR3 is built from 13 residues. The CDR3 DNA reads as TGCAGTGCTCCAGTGGGGGTGTTGAATGAGCAGTTCTTC. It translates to CSAPVGVLNEQFF.

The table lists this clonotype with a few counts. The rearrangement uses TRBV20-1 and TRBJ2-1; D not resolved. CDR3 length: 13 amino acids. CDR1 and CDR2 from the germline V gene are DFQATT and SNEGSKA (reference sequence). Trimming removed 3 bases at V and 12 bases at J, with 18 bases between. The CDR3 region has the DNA TGCAGTGCTAGCCCCTCCCGTCGCCTGGGGCAGTTCTTC. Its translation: CSASPSRRLGQFF.

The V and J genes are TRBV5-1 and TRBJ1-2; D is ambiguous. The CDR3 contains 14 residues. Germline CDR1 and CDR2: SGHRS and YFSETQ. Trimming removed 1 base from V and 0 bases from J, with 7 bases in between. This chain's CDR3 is CASSLRDTNYGYTF. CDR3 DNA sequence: TGCGCCAGCAGCTTGAGGGATACTAACTATGGCTACACCTTC.

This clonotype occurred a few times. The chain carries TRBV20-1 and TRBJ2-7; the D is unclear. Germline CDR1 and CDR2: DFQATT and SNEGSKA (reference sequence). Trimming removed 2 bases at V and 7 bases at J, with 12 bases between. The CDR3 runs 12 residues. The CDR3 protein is CSARSRPGEQYF. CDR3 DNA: TGCAGTGCTAGATCGCGGCCCGGGGAGCAGTACTTC.

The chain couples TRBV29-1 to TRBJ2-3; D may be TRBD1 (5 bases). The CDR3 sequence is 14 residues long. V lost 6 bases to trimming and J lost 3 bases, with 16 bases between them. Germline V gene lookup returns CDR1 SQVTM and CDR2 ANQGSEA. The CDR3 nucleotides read TGCAGCGTGAGGTTCCAGGGCAATACAGATACGCAGTATTTT. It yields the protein CSVRFQGNTDTQYF.

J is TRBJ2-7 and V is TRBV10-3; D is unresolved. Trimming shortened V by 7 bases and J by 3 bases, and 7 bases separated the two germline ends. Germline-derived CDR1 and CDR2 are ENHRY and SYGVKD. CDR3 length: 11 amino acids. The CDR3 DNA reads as TGTGCCATCATGTCGGGCTACGAGCAGTACTTC. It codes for CAIMSGYEQYF.

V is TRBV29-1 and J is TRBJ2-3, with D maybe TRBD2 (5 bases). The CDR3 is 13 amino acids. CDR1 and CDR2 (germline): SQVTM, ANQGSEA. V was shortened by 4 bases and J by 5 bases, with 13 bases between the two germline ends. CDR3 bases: TGCAGCGTTGTACGAGGGAAAGGAGATACGCAGTATTTT. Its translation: CSVVRGKGDTQYF.

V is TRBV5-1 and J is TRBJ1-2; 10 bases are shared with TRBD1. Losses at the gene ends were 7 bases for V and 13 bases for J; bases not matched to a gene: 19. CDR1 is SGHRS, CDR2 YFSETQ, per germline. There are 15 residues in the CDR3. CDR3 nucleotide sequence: TGCGCCAGCGGCTCCGGGACAGGGGTGCCCAGGCCCTCCACCTTC. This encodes CASGSGTGVPRPSTF. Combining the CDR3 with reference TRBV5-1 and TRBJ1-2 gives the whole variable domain KAGVTQTPRYLIKTRGQQVTLSCSPISGHRSVSWYQQTPGQGLQFLFEYFSETQRNKGNFPGRFSGRQFSNSRSEMNVSTLELGDSALYLCASGSGTGVPRPSTFGSGTRLTVV.

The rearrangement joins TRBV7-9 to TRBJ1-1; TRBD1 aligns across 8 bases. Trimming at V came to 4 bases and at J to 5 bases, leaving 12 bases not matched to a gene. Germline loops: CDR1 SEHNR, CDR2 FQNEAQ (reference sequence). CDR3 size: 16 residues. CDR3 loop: CASSSPIDRGHTEAFF. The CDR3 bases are TGTGCCAGCAGCTCGCCCATCGACAGGGGTCATACTGAAGCTTTCTTT.

The CDR3 sequence is CASSLPGTGHYEQYF. In DNA, the CDR3 is TGTGCCAGCAGTTTACCCGGGACAGGACATTACGAGCAGTACTTC. This sequence joins TRBV28 and TRBJ2-5; 8 bases match TRBD1. The J call is uncertain, as TRBJ2-7 better fits the DNA end. The germline CDR1 and CDR2 sequences are MDHEN and SYDVKM. This CDR3 region has 15 residues.

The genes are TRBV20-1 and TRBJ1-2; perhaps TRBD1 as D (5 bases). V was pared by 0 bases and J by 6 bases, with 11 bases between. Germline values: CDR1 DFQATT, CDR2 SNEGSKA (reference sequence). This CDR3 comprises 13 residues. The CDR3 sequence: CSARDQGAHGYTF. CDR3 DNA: TGCAGTGCTAGAGATCAAGGGGCTCATGGCTACACCTTC.

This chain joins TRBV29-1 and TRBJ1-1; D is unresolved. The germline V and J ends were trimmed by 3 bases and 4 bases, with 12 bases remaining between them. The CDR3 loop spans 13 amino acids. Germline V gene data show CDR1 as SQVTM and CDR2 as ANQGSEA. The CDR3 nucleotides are TGCAGCGTTGATCGGGGAAGAGGCACTGAAGCTTTCTTT. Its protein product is CSVDRGRGTEAFF.

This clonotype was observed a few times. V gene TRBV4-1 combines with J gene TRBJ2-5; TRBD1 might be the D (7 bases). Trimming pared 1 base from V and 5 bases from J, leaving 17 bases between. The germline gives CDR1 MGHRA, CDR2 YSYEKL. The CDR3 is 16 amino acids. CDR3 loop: CASSQGDSRGFETQYF. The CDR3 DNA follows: TGCGCCAGCAGCCAAGGGGACAGTCGGGGGTTCGAGACCCAGTACTTC.

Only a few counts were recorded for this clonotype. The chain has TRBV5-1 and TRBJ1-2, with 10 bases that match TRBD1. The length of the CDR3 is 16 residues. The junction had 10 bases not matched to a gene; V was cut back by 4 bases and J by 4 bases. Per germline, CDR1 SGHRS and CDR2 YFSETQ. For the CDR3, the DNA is TGCGCCAGCAGCGGCCCGACAGGGGGCGAGATCTATGGCTACACCTTC. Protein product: CASSGPTGGEIYGYTF.

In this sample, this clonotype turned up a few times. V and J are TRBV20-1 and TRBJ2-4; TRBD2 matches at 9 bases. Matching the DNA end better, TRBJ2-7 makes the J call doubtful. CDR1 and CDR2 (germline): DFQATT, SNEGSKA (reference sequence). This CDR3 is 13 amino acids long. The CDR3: CSARLAGWGEQYF. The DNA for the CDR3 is TGCAGTGCTCGTCTAGCGGGATGGGGCGAGCAGTACTTC.

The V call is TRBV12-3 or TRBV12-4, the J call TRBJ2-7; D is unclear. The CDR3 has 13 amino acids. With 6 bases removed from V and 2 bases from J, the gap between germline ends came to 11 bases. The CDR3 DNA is TGTGCCAGCAGCACGGAAGTGGCCTACGAGCAGTACTTC. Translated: CASSTEVAYEQYF.

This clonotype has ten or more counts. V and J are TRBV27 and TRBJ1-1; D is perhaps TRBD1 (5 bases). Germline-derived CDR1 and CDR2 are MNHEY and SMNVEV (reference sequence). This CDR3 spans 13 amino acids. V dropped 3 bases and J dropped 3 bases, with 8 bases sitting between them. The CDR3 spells CASSFGGDTEAFF. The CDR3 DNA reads TGTGCCAGCAGTTTTGGGGGGGACACTGAAGCTTTCTTT.

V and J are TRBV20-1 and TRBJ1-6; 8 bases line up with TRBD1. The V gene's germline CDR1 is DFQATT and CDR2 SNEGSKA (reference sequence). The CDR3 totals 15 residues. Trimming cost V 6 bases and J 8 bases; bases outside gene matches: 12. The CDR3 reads CSAKVLGQGDSPLHF. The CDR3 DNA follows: TGCAGTGCCAAAGTCCTCGGACAGGGTGATTCACCCCTCCACTTT.

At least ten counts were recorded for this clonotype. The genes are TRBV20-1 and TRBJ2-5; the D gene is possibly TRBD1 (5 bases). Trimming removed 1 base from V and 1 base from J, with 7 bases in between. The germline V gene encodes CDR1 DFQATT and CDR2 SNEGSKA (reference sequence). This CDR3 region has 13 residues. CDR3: CSARVTAQETQYF. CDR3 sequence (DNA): TGCAGTGCTAGAGTGACAGCCCAAGAGACCCAGTACTTC.

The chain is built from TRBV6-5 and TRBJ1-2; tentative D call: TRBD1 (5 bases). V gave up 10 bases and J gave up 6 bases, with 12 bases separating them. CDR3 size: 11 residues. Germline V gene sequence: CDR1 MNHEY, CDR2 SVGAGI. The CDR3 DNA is TGTGCCACCTTGGGGGGACATGGCTACACCTTC. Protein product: CATLGGHGYTF.

CDR3 sequence (DNA): TGTGCCAGCAACCCGGGCAGGGTCTACGAGCAGTACTTC. Encoded protein: CASNPGRVYEQYF. V usage is TRBV7-2 and J usage is TRBJ2-5; perhaps TRBD1 as D (5 bases). The J call may be mistaken, given a closer DNA end match to TRBJ2-7. Germline-derived CDR1 and CDR2 are SGHTA and FQGNSA. There are 13 residues in the CDR3.

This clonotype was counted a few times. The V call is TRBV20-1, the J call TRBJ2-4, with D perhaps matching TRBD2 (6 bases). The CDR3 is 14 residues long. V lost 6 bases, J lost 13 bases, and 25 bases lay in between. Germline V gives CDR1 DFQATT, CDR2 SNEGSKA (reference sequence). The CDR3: CSALAAPEYNEQYF. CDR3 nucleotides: TGCAGTGCCTTAGCGGCCCCCGAATACAATGAGCAGTACTTC.

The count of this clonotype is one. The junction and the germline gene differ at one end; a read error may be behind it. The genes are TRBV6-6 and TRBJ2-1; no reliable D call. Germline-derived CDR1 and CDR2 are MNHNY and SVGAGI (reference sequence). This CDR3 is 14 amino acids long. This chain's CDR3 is CASSYVVPDNEQFF. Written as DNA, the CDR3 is TGTGCTAGCAGTTACGTAGTCCCTGACAATGAGCAGTTCTTC.

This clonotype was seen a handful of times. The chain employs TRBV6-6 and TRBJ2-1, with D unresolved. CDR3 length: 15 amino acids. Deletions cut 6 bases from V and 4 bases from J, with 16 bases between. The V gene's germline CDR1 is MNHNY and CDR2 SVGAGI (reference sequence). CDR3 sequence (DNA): TGTGCCAGCAGCTATGATCTGGACGTGTACAATGAGCAGTTCTTC. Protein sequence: CASSYDLDVYNEQFF.